The rows below give T cell receptor beta chains drawn from one sample of a study of cytomegalovirus exposure and HLA in healthy donors. The method was immunoSEQ multiplex PCR; TCRdb's version includes in-frame clones alone and lacks a portion of them. This table holds some 200,000 clones, roughly four fifths found once. Sequenced sample: PBMCs. The source of these receptors is a woman between 18 and 29 years old in good health and CMV-seronegative. CDR3s include the opening cysteine and the closing phenylalanine or tryptophan. The D gene is left open where the match is weak. Not every row has a clone size; where given, it reads once, few, many or a size class.

d_call	v_call	clone_size	j_call	cdr3_nt	cdr3_aa
TRBD1	TRBV6-4	.	TRBJ1-5	TGTGCCAGCAGTGGACAGGGGATAAGGATAGGCAATCAGCCCCAGCATTTT	CASSGQGIRIGNQPQHF
.	TRBV6-6	.	TRBJ1-1	TGTGCCAGCACATCCACCGGGTATTATGAAGCTTTCTTT	CASTSTGYYEAFF
TRBD2	TRBV14	.	TRBJ2-7	TGTGCCAGCAGCCAAGTAACTAGCGGGTTTTCCTACGAGCAGTACTTC	CASSQVTSGFSYEQYF
.	TRBV27	.	TRBJ1-4	TGTGCCAGCAGCGTTAGACAAAATGAAAAACTGTTTTTT	CASSVRQNEKLFF
TRBD2	TRBV29-1	.	TRBJ2-7	TGCAGCGTTGGGCTAGCGGGGGCCTACGAGCAGTACTTC	CSVGLAGAYEQYF
.	TRBV5-1	.	TRBJ2-2	TGCGCCAGCAGCACGGGACATAACACCGGGGAGCTGTTTTTT	CASSTGHNTGELFF
.	TRBV29-1	.	TRBJ2-3	TGCAGCGTTGAAGATGGCTTAAATGGGGACACTAGCACAGATACGCAGTATTTT	CSVEDGLNGDTSTDTQYF
TRBD2	TRBV4-2	.	TRBJ2-2	TGTGCCAGCAGCCAAGCCCGAGGGACTAGCGGGAGTGGGGGGGAGCTGTTTTTT	CASSQARGTSGSGGELFF
TRBD1	TRBV19	.	TRBJ2-7	TGTGCCAGTAGTATTTCGACAGGGGTCGGCTACGAGCAGTACTTC	CASSISTGVGYEQYF
TRBD2	TRBV27	.	TRBJ2-5	TGTGCCAGCACTAAGCGGGAGACCGCGGAGACCCAGTACTTC	CASTKRETAETQYF
TRBD1	TRBV30	.	TRBJ2-5	TGTGCCTGGAGGACCCCCGGACAGGGGGGGGTAGGGACCCAGTACTTC	CAWRTPGQGGVGTQYF
TRBD1	TRBV19	once	TRBJ2-5	TGTGCCAGTAGTATGCATGGACAGGGGTCACCAGAGACCCAGTACTTC	CASSMHGQGSPETQYF
.	TRBV28	.	TRBJ1-3	TGTGCCAGCAGTTTGATGGAGGTCCGCTCTGGAAACACCATATATTTT	CASSLMEVRSGNTIYF
TRBD2	TRBV4-1	.	TRBJ2-1	TGCGCCAGCAGCCCCTTTCAGCGGGACGTTGGGGATGAGCAGTTCTTC	CASSPFQRDVGDEQFF
TRBD1	TRBV5-6	.	TRBJ2-3	TGTGCCAGCAGCACCGGACAGGGACCAGATACGCAGTATTTT	CASSTGQGPDTQYF
.	TRBV5-1	.	TRBJ1-1	TGCGCCAGCATGGGGGCAGGGGCCGCGTACACTGAAGCTTTCTTT	CASMGAGAAYTEAFF
.	TRBV18	.	TRBJ1-2	TGTGCCAGCTCACCAAACAATCAGGGGCACTATGGCTACACCTTC	CASSPNNQGHYGYTF
.	TRBV5-1	.	TRBJ1-2	TGCGCCAGCAGCTTCGGGCCCTATGATCGGGAAGGGTATGGCTACACCTTC	CASSFGPYDREGYGYTF
.	TRBV7-9	.	TRBJ1-1	TGTTCCAGCAGCTTCACAGGGAGTACAGGGAACACTGAAGCTTTCTTT	CSSSFTGSTGNTEAFF
TRBD1	TRBV6-5	once	TRBJ1-1	TGTGCCAGCAGCGGACAGGATTCTGAAGCTTTCTTT	CASSGQDSEAFF
.	TRBV12-5	.	TRBJ1-1	TGTGCTAGTGGTGGGCAGGTGAGGAACACTGAAGCTTTCTTT	CASGGQVRNTEAFF
TRBD1	TRBV5-1	.	TRBJ2-7	TGCGCCAGCAGCGGGGGACAGGGGGCCTCCTACGAGCAGTACTTC	CASSGGQGASYEQYF
.	TRBV7-3	.	TRBJ2-2	TGTGCCAGCAGCTCGGAGGGGAGCGGGGAGCTGTTTTTT	CASSSEGSGELFF
.	TRBV6-8	.	TRBJ1-3	TGTGCCAGCAGTTCGATTCTGGGCCCAAGCTCTGGAAACACCATATATTTT	CASSSILGPSSGNTIYF
.	TRBV7-9	.	TRBJ1-3	TGTGCCAGCAGCTTAAGTGCAGGGGCTGGAAACACCATATATTTT	CASSLSAGAGNTIYF
TRBD2	TRBV7-9	once	TRBJ2-5	TGTGCCAGCAGCCCGGGACTAGCGGGTGGAGAGACCCAGTACTTC	CASSPGLAGGETQYF
.	TRBV18	once	TRBJ1-1	TGTGCCAGCTCATGGCAAAACACTGAAGCTTTCTTT	CASSWQNTEAFF
.	TRBV13	.	TRBJ1-2	TGTGCCAGCAGCTTGGGGCCTAACTATGGCTACACCTTC	CASSLGPNYGYTF
TRBD2	TRBV5-1	few	TRBJ2-7	TGCGCCAGCAGCTTGGGGGCTAGCGGGGGGTACGAGCAGTACTTC	CASSLGASGGYEQYF
TRBD1	TRBV23-1	once	TRBJ1-5	TGCGCCAGCAGTCAGCCGTCTTCCGGGACAGGAAAAGGGGGGAATCAGCCCCAGCATTTT	CASSQPSSGTGKGGNQPQHF
.	TRBV7-6	.	TRBJ1-1	TGTGCCAGCAGCTTAGCTGGAGGGAGCACTGAAGCTTTCTTT	CASSLAGGSTEAFF
.	TRBV27	few	TRBJ2-7	TGTGCCAGCAGTTTCGCGCACGAGCAGTACTTC	CASSFAHEQYF
.	TRBV7-9	.	TRBJ2-1	TGTGCCAGCACTTCAAAAGGAGGGGGCGGCTACAATGAGCAGTTCTTC	CASTSKGGGGYNEQFF
TRBD1	TRBV5-6	.	TRBJ2-4	TGTGCCAGCAGCCAAGGGACAGGGTTAGCCAAAAACATTCAGTACTTC	CASSQGTGLAKNIQYF
.	TRBV7-2	.	TRBJ2-1	TGTGCCAGCAGCCCCAACCTAAATGAGCAGTTCTTC	CASSPNLNEQFF
.	TRBV5-1	.	TRBJ2-1	TGCGCCAGCAGCTATATCCAGGGTAGCAGAAACAATGAGCAGTTCTTC	CASSYIQGSRNNEQFF
.	TRBV7-2	.	TRBJ1-4	TGTGCCAGCAGCACGAGAGGCACAACTAATGAAAAACTGTTTTTT	CASSTRGTTNEKLFF
.	TRBV28	.	TRBJ2-7	TGTGCCAGCAGTTTATGGCAGGGTGATCCCTACGAGCAGTACTTC	CASSLWQGDPYEQYF
.	TRBV7-8	.	TRBJ2-5	TGTGCCAGCAGCCCACGAAGGCTTTACGGCGGAGAGACCCAGTACTTC	CASSPRRLYGGETQYF
TRBD2	TRBV15	once	TRBJ2-3	TGTGCCACCAGCAGAGAGCTAGCGGACACAGATACGCAGTATTTT	CATSRELADTDTQYF
.	TRBV11-3	.	TRBJ2-2	TGTGCCAGCAGCTTATCGGACTCTTCCACCGGGGAGCTGTTTTTT	CASSLSDSSTGELFF
TRBD1	TRBV6-1	few	TRBJ2-7	TGTGCCAGCAGTGAAGGGTTCGGGGGACAGGGGTACTTC	CASSEGFGGQGYF
TRBD1	TRBV7-3	.	TRBJ1-2	TGTGCCAGCAGCCCCGGGACAGCTGAAGGCTACACCTTC	CASSPGTAEGYTF
.	TRBV30	.	TRBJ1-5	TGTGCCTGGAGTGTACAGGAGAATCAGCCCCAGCATTTT	CAWSVQENQPQHF
.	TRBV9	.	TRBJ2-5	TGTGCCAGCAGCCCCCGACTAGTTTCGAGCCAAGAGACCCAGTACTTC	CASSPRLVSSQETQYF
.	TRBV6-1	.	TRBJ1-1	TGTGCCAGCAGTGAAATGGTGGGGGCGAACACTGAAGCTTTCTTT	CASSEMVGANTEAFF
TRBD1	TRBV19	.	TRBJ2-4	TGTGCCAGTAGTATCACGGGACAGGTTGCTCATCTGTACTTC	CASSITGQVAHLYF
.	TRBV14	.	TRBJ2-1	TGTGCCAGCAGCCACCGGGGGTACAATGAGCAGTTCTTC	CASSHRGYNEQFF
.	TRBV5-8	.	TRBJ1-2	TGTGCCAGCAGCTTGGCTGGCACCTCGGGCTATGGCTACACCTTC	CASSLAGTSGYGYTF
.	TRBV5-6	.	TRBJ1-2	TGTGCCAGCAGCTTAACCCCAGGGAATGGCTACACCTTC	CASSLTPGNGYTF
TRBD1	TRBV5-4	.	TRBJ2-7	TGTGCCAGCAACCTGGACAGGGGGGGAAACGAGCAGTACTTC	CASNLDRGGNEQYF
.	TRBV7-9	.	TRBJ2-6	TGTGCCAGCAGCCGACCCCAGGGAACAGGGGCCAACGTCCTGACTTTC	CASSRPQGTGANVLTF
.	TRBV6-5	.	TRBJ2-1	TGTGCCAGCAGCCCTGGGGCCTGGGATTGGAAGGAGCAGTTCTTC	CASSPGAWDWKEQFF